Included here is one T cell receptor (beta chain) sequence, with context. Antigen specificity is unknown. These data are taken from a study of T cell responses to AZD1222 COVID-19 vaccine. Study-level points and caveats: Repertoire sampling occurred only after the peak T cell response.

This CDR3 is built from 17 residues. Germline CDR1 and CDR2: LGHDT and YNNKEL (reference sequence). J was trimmed by 10 bases and V by 1 base; bases with no gene match: 12. Repertoires were generated with immunoSEQ multiplex PCR, while TCRdb's copy carries only in-frame clones and drops some. The top ten clones hold approximately 16% of a sample with about 100,000 clones, about 87% of them seen once. The J gene is TRBJ1-6, the V gene TRBV3-1 (or the pseudogene TRBV3-2); 8 nucleotides match TRBD1. The TCR sequence derives from an adult in good health. Sequencing was performed on peripheral blood, taken on day 0 of AZD1222 vaccination. The CDR3: CASSQAPGTGVRSPLHF. The CDR3 nucleotides are TGTGCCAGCAGCCAAGCCCCCGGGACAGGCGTTCGGTCACCCCTCCACTTT.